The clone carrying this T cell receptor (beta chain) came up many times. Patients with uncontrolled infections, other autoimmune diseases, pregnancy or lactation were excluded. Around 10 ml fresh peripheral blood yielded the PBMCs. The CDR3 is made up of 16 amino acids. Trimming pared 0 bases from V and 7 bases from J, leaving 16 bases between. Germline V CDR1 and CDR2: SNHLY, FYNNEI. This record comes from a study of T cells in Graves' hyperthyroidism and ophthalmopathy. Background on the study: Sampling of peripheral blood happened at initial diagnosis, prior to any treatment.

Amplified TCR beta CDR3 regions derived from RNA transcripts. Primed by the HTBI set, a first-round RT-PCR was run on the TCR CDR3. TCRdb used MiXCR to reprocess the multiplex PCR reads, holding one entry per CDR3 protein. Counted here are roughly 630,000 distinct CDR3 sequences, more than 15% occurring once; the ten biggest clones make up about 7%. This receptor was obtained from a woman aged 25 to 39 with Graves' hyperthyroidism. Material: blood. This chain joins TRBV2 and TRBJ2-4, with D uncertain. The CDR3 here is CASSEAPDGLGNIQYF. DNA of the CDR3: TGTGCCAGCAGTGAAGCTCCGGACGGGCTGGGGAACATTCAGTACTTC.